This is a list of T cell receptor beta chains from one sample in a study of yellow fever vaccine responses in identical twins. TCRdb reprocessed the RT-PCR reads via MiXCR and lists one record per CDR3 protein. The sample includes thousands of distinct CDR3 sequences, just over 85% of them seen just once. Sequenced here: T cells from blood (PBMCs), unsorted or a sorted subset (not recorded which), sampled before or after yellow fever vaccination (not recorded which). These receptors were collected from a woman aged 18-35 years who received the yellow fever vaccine. The CDR3 runs from the conserved cysteine through the conserved F or W. D genes are given only for firm matches. Some rows mark clone size as missing; the rest say once, few, many or name a class of expanded clone.

V gene	D gene	clone size	J gene	CDR3 protein	CDR3 DNA
TRBV19	.	.	TRBJ2-7	CASSRGTDSYEQYF	TGTGCCAGTAGTAGGGGGACCGACAGCTACGAGCAGTACTTC
TRBV19	.	few	TRBJ1-5	CASSPLGPGSNQPQHF	TGTGCCAGTAGTCCCCTTGGCCCGGGGAGTAATCAGCCCCAGCATTTT
TRBV30	TRBD1	once	TRBJ2-1	CAWGQGLNEQFF	TGTGCCTGGGGACAGGGTTTAAATGAGCAGTTCTTC
TRBV6-8	.	.	TRBJ1-1	CASSFSQTTAFF	TGTGCCAGCAGTTTCTCTCAGACTACAGCTTTCTTT
TRBV2	.	few	TRBJ2-1	CASKGNEQFF	TGTGCCAGCAAAGGAAATGAGCAGTTCTTC
TRBV5-6	.	.	TRBJ1-1	CASSFWDTNTEAFF	TGTGCCAGCAGCTTCTGGGACACGAACACTGAAGCTTTCTTT
TRBV7-3	.	.	TRBJ1-1	CASSFTRVGGTEAFF	TGTGCCAGCAGCTTCACGAGGGTTGGTGGGACTGAAGCTTTCTTT
TRBV5-4	TRBD2	few	TRBJ2-7	CASSLGGSSYEQYF	TGTGCCAGCAGCTTGGGCGGGAGCTCCTACGAGCAGTACTTC
TRBV6-2/TRBV6-3	.	once	TRBJ2-2	CASSYSAGTGELFF	TGTGCCAGCAGTTACTCGGCAGGGACCGGGGAGCTGTTTTTT
TRBV10-3	.	few	TRBJ2-2	CANTPVVTGELFF	TGTGCCAACACACCGGTTGTAACCGGGGAGCTGTTTTTT
TRBV20-1	.	.	TRBJ2-3	CSARDQTGADTQYF	TGCAGTGCTAGAGATCAAACGGGGGCAGATACGCAGTATTTT
TRBV4-1	TRBD2	.	TRBJ2-3	CASSQVTSGRKDTQYF	TGCGCCAGCAGCCAAGTTACTAGCGGGAGAAAGGATACGCAGTATTTT
TRBV4-3	.	.	TRBJ2-3	CASSHGGADTQYF	TGCGCCAGCAGCCATGGTGGGGCAGATACGCAGTATTTT
TRBV29-1	TRBD1	.	TRBJ2-2	CSVRTGGELFF	TGCAGCGTTCGGACAGGGGGGGAGCTGTTTTTT
TRBV6-1	TRBD2	.	TRBJ2-3	CASSSGLAGGPDTDTQYF	TGTGCCAGCAGTAGCGGACTAGCGGGGGGTCCTGACACAGATACGCAGTATTTT
TRBV20-1	.	few	TRBJ1-4	CSARTLTGATNEKLFF	TGCAGTGCTAGAACCCTGACAGGAGCAACTAATGAAAAACTGTTTTTT
TRBV15	.	.	TRBJ1-5	CATDLRGTSNQPQHF	TGTGCCACCGACTTAAGGGGAACGAGCAATCAGCCCCAGCATTTT
TRBV12-3/TRBV12-4	.	once	TRBJ2-1	CASSSSRDYNEQFF	TGTGCCAGCAGCTCATCACGGGATTACAATGAGCAGTTCTTC
TRBV7-6	.	.	TRBJ1-5	CASSPQGTSNQPQHF	TGTGCCAGCAGCCCGCAGGGGACTAGCAATCAGCCCCAGCATTTT
TRBV5-5	.	.	TRBJ2-1	CASSLDSYKQFF	TGTGCCAGCAGCTTGGACTCATACAAGCAGTTCTTC
TRBV29-1	.	.	TRBJ2-6	CSVEGDVGGASALSSGANVLTF	TGCAGCGTTGAGGGGGATGTCGGGGGCGCATCCGCCCTCTCTTCTGGGGCCAACGTCCTGACTTTC
TRBV7-2	.	.	TRBJ1-1	CASSLKGGRAEAFF	TGTGCCAGCAGCTTAAAGGGGGGCAGGGCTGAAGCTTTCTTT
TRBV20-1	.	.	TRBJ1-3	CSAPTGPRNTIYF	TGCAGTGCTCCGACTGGTCCCAGAAACACCATATATTTT
TRBV5-1	.	.	TRBJ2-3	CASSLEGVKTDTQYF	TGCGCCAGCAGCTTGGAAGGGGTGAAGACAGATACGCAGTATTTT
TRBV4-2	.	.	TRBJ1-4	CASSQGTVKLFF	TGTGCCAGCAGCCAAGGGACGGTCAAACTGTTTTTT
TRBV29-1	.	.	TRBJ2-5	CSVETGAGRQETQYF	TGCAGCGTTGAAACGGGGGCAGGACGACAAGAGACCCAGTACTTC
TRBV10-3	.	once	TRBJ2-3	CAITSGGLSTDTQYF	TGTGCCATCACGAGCGGCGGGTTGAGCACAGATACGCAGTATTTT
TRBV18	.	.	TRBJ2-1	CASSPNIAGEQFF	TGTGCCAGCTCACCGAATATAGCCGGTGAGCAGTTCTTC
TRBV10-1	TRBD1	.	TRBJ2-2	CASGLGQGAAGELFF	TGCGCCAGCGGATTAGGACAGGGGGCAGCCGGGGAGCTGTTTTTT
TRBV10-1	.	.	TRBJ2-7	CASSEVGVYEQYF	TGCGCCAGCAGTGAGGTCGGGGTTTACGAGCAGTACTTC
TRBV4-1	.	.	TRBJ2-1	CASSQDQVFEQFF	TGCGCCAGCAGCCAAGATCAAGTATTTGAGCAGTTCTTC
TRBV12-3/TRBV12-4	TRBD2	.	TRBJ2-1	CASRPNLAGVDNEQFF	TGTGCCAGCAGACCAAATCTAGCGGGGGTCGACAATGAGCAGTTCTTC
TRBV28	TRBD2	.	TRBJ2-4	CASSFEGLAGLAKNIQYF	TGTGCCAGCAGTTTCGAGGGACTAGCGGGTCTAGCCAAAAACATTCAGTACTTC
TRBV2	.	.	TRBJ1-1	CASSGDTEAFF	TGTGCCAGCAGTGGGGATACTGAAGCTTTCTTT
TRBV7-9	TRBD2	.	TRBJ2-7	CASSPRTSSSYEQYF	TGTGCCAGCAGCCCCCGGACTAGCTCATCCTACGAGCAGTACTTC
TRBV12-3/TRBV12-4	.	.	TRBJ1-2	CASSPVGQPQRGYTF	TGTGCCAGCAGTCCCGTTGGACAGCCCCAGCGAGGCTACACCTTC
TRBV4-1	.	.	TRBJ2-1	CASSQVLTGTDNEQFF	TGCGCCAGCAGCCAAGTTCTAACGGGGACCGACAATGAGCAGTTCTTC
TRBV18	TRBD1	.	TRBJ1-2	CASSPPGQEQVGYTF	TGTGCCAGCTCACCACCAGGACAGGAGCAAGTTGGCTACACCTTC
TRBV7-9	TRBD1	.	TRBJ2-7	CASSPPGTGILEQYF	TGTGCCAGCAGCCCACCCGGGACAGGTATACTCGAGCAGTACTTC
TRBV10-2	.	.	TRBJ2-1	CASSTTSSHEQFF	TGCGCCAGCAGCACGACTAGTTCCCATGAGCAGTTCTTC
TRBV7-1	TRBD2	.	TRBJ2-1	CASSSLAGGSSYNEQFF	TGTGCCAGCAGCTCTCTAGCGGGGGGGAGCTCCTACAATGAGCAGTTCTTC
TRBV6-5	.	.	TRBJ1-2	CASSYFGSGYTF	TGTGCCAGCAGTTACTTTGGGTCTGGCTACACCTTC
TRBV19	.	.	TRBJ2-5	CASSITSAETQYF	TGTGCCAGTAGTATAACCAGCGCGGAGACCCAGTACTTC
TRBV2	.	.	TRBJ2-2	CASSEVVGDTGELFF	TGTGCCAGCAGTGAAGTGGTGGGGGACACCGGGGAGCTGTTTTTT
TRBV6-1	.	.	TRBJ2-4	CASSLDTRLAKNIQYF	TGTGCCAGCAGCCTCGATACCAGACTAGCCAAAAACATTCAGTACTTC
TRBV12-3/TRBV12-4	.	.	TRBJ2-7	CASSFGGGRREYF	TGTGCCAGCAGTTTTGGAGGGGGACGGCGGGAGTACTTC
TRBV29-1	TRBD2	.	TRBJ2-1	CSVGPTSGRGNEQFF	TGCAGCGTTGGTCCCACTAGCGGGAGGGGCAATGAGCAGTTCTTC
TRBV15	TRBD2	.	TRBJ2-1	CATSGGGDYNEQFF	TGTGCCACCAGCGGGGGGGGAGATTACAATGAGCAGTTCTTC
TRBV6-2/TRBV6-3	TRBD2	.	TRBJ2-3	CASSYNVALTSGTDTQYF	TGTGCCAGCAGTTACAACGTCGCCTTGACTAGCGGCACAGATACGCAGTATTTT
TRBV11-1	.	.	TRBJ2-3	CASSFLRSESTDTQYF	TGTGCCAGCAGCTTCCTCCGTAGCGAGAGCACAGATACGCAGTATTTT
TRBV7-9	TRBD1	.	TRBJ2-1	CASSLRQGKGNEQFF	TGTGCCAGCAGCCTAAGACAGGGAAAAGGAAATGAGCAGTTCTTC
TRBV23-1	.	few	TRBJ1-1	CASSQPRRFEAFF	TGCGCCAGCAGTCAACCCAGACGGTTTGAAGCTTTCTTT
TRBV19	TRBD1	.	TRBJ2-1	CASSIGGTGTRNEQFF	TGTGCCAGTAGTATAGGAGGGACAGGAACACGCAATGAGCAGTTCTTC
TRBV28	TRBD1	.	TRBJ2-3	CASSPKPPGQGEDTQYF	TGTGCCAGCAGCCCAAAACCGCCGGGACAGGGGGAGGATACGCAGTATTTT
TRBV12-3/TRBV12-4	.	.	TRBJ2-1	CASSFGGGEQFF	TGTGCCAGCAGTTTCGGAGGGGGGGAGCAGTTCTTC
TRBV28	.	.	TRBJ2-2	CASSFRVTGELFF	TGTGCCAGCAGTTTCAGGGTCACCGGGGAGCTGTTTTTT
TRBV11-2	.	.	TRBJ2-3	CASSLRGGPDTQYF	TGTGCCAGCAGCTTACGTGGAGGGCCAGATACGCAGTATTTT
TRBV5-1	TRBD1	.	TRBJ2-1	CASSIPGQGTSLGSYNEQFF	TGCGCCAGCAGCATACCGGGACAGGGGACCTCCCTAGGCTCCTACAATGAGCAGTTCTTC
TRBV28	TRBD1	.	TRBJ2-7	CASSLFGRGSYEQYF	TGTGCCAGCAGTTTATTCGGCAGGGGGTCCTACGAGCAGTACTTC